What follows are 22 T cell receptor beta chains derived from one specimen sequenced in a study of T cell responses to AZD1222 COVID-19 vaccine. Generated by immunoSEQ multiplex PCR, the TCRdb table keeps only in-frame clones and is missing some. The profile shows some 95,000 clones, roughly nine tenths of them singletons. Source: peripheral blood, taken on day 0 of MenACWY control vaccination. The receptors originated from an adult in good health.

The rearrangement links TRBV28 to TRBJ2-1; 7 bases are shared with TRBD1. The V and J ends lost 6 bases and 0 bases, in that order; junction bases with no gene match: 5. Looked up from germline, CDR1 is MDHEN and CDR2 is SYDVKM. The CDR3 is made up of 15 amino acids. The CDR3 DNA is TGTGCCAGCAGAAGAGGGGGCGGCTCCTACAATGAGCAGTTCTTC. Its translation is CASRRGGGSYNEQFF. Full variable domain (missing parts from reference TRBV28 and TRBJ2-1): DVKVTQSSRYLVKRTGEKVFLECVQDMDHENMFWYRQDPGLGLRLIYFSYDVKMKEKGDIPEGYSVSREKKERFSLILESASTNQTSMYLCASRRGGGSYNEQFFGPGTRLTVL.

This chain joins TRBV29-1 and TRBJ2-7, with no clear D. The CDR3 extends over 11 amino acids. V was pared by 5 bases and J by 3 bases, with 8 bases between. Germline V gene data show CDR1 as SQVTM and CDR2 as ANQGSEA. For the CDR3, the DNA is TGCAGCGTTCTAGGGTACTACGAGCAGTACTTC. Translating it yields CSVLGYYEQYF.

The chain combines TRBV5-6 with TRBJ1-2; D gene ambiguous. The CDR3 consists of 15 residues. V was pared by 3 bases and J by 5 bases, with 17 bases between. Germline lookup yields CDR1 SGHDT and CDR2 YYEEEE. The CDR3 coding sequence is TGTGCCAGCAGCTCATTCATCGCTACGGGGTATGGCTACACCTTC. It specifies CASSSFIATGYGYTF.

The V gene is TRBV6-5, the J gene TRBJ1-1, with D uncertain. This CDR3 is built from 13 residues. The germline V gene has CDR1 MNHEY and CDR2 SVGAGI. The V and J ends lost 6 bases and 1 base respectively, with 9 bases between them. CDR3 in DNA: TGTGCCAGCAGCTCACTCACGAACACTGAAGCTTTCTTT. It yields the protein CASSSLTNTEAFF.

The chain combines TRBV6-2 or TRBV6-3 with TRBJ1-2; D remains unclear. The CDR3 is 16 residues long. Germline V gene sequence: CDR1 MNHEY, CDR2 SVGEGT. Trimming shortened V by 7 bases and J by 4 bases, and 22 bases separated the two germline ends. The CDR3 DNA reads as TGTGCCAGCATCCCCTCCGCGGGCGGCCGGGGCTATGGCTACACCTTC. It translates to CASIPSAGGRGYGYTF.

This chain connects TRBV5-4 to TRBJ2-7; D possibly corresponds to TRBD1 (6 bases). Germline V gene sequence: CDR1 SGHNT, CDR2 YYREEE (reference sequence). The V and J ends lost 1 base and 0 bases respectively, with 8 bases between them. CDR3 size: 14 residues. The CDR3 coding sequence is TGTGCCAGCAGCTTGCAGGGGAGCTCCTACGAGCAGTACTTC. It yields the protein CASSLQGSSYEQYF.

J is TRBJ1-1 and V is TRBV4-1; D is unclear. Germline loops: CDR1 MGHRA, CDR2 YSYEKL. This CDR3 is 17 amino acids long. Trimming removed 1 base from V and 4 bases from J, with 19 bases in between. The CDR3 coding sequence is TGCGCCAGCAGCCAAGGCCCGACCCTTGGTGGCGGCACTGAAGCTTTCTTT. It yields the protein CASSQGPTLGGGTEAFF.

This rearrangement joins TRBV24-1 to TRBJ2-3; 12 bases agree with TRBD1. The CDR3 has 16 amino acids. The V and J ends lost 3 bases and 4 bases, in that order; junction bases with no gene match: 4. Per the germline V gene, CDR1 is KGHDR and CDR2 is SFDVKD. As DNA, the CDR3 is TGTGCCACCAGTGATCACGGGACAGGGGGCTCAGATACGCAGTATTTT. This codes for CATSDHGTGGSDTQYF.

The rearrangement uses TRBV15 and TRBJ2-1, with 8 positions matching TRBD1. J gave up 5 bases and V 0 bases, and 15 bases lay outside the gene matches. The CDR3 is 19 residues long. Germline V gene lookup returns CDR1 LNHNV and CDR2 YYDKDF (reference sequence). The CDR3 spells CATSRERGTGTGSDNEQFF. CDR3 bases: TGTGCCACCAGCAGAGAACGTGGGACGGGGACAGGATCCGACAATGAGCAGTTCTTC.

This chain links TRBV12-3 or TRBV12-4 with TRBJ1-2, with D unresolved. V was clipped by 3 bases and J by 2 bases, with 7 bases between them. This CDR3 is built from 13 residues. The chain's CDR3 is CASSFSGNYGYTF. DNA of the CDR3: TGTGCCAGCAGTTTCAGCGGAAACTATGGCTACACCTTC.

This clone was observed once. The V gene is TRBV11-2, the J gene TRBJ1-2, with D unresolved. The CDR3 runs to 13 residues. V shed 3 bases and J shed 7 bases, with 12 bases lying between them. Germline V CDR1 and CDR2: SGHAT, FQNNGV. The CDR3 nucleotides read TGTGCCAGCAGCTTTTGGAGAGGAGCTGGCTACACCTTC. As protein: CASSFWRGAGYTF. The full variable domain, with the rest looked up from reference TRBV11-2 and TRBJ1-2, is EAGVAQSPRYKIIEKRQSVAFWCNPISGHATLYWYQQILGQGPKLLIQFQNNGVVDDSQLPKDRFSAERLKGVDSTLKIQPAKLEDSAVYLCASSFWRGAGYTFGSGTRLTVV.

The chain carries TRBV25-1 and TRBJ1-2; D remains unclear. Trimming cost V 4 bases and J 11 bases, with 14 bases left between them. The CDR3 is 12 amino acids. The germline CDR1 and CDR2 sequences are MGHDK and SYGVNS. DNA for the CDR3: TGTGCCAGCAGTGTTCGGCGGGATGCGTACACCTTC. The encoded protein is CASSVRRDAYTF.

This clone has only one observation. This chain uses TRBV5-1 with TRBJ2-3; TRBD2 matches 9 bases. With V trimmed by 4 bases and J by 5 bases, 5 bases remained unmatched. Germline CDR1 and CDR2: SGHRS and YFSETQ. This CDR3 region has 14 residues. The CDR3 here is CASSISGGIDTQYF. DNA for the CDR3: TGCGCCAGCAGCATTAGCGGGGGAATAGATACGCAGTATTTT.

The rearrangement links TRBV7-9 to TRBJ1-5, with D perhaps TRBD1 (5 bases). CDR1 and CDR2 from the germline V gene are SEHNR and FQNEAQ (reference sequence). This CDR3 is 16 amino acids long. Trimming cost V 5 bases and J 3 bases, with 17 bases left between them. CDR3: CASSPVDGTVNQPQHF. For the CDR3, the DNA is TGTGCCAGCAGCCCAGTCGACGGGACGGTCAATCAGCCCCAGCATTTT.

The chain couples TRBV4-1 to TRBJ1-4; D is possibly TRBD1 (5 bases). This CDR3 region has 18 residues. Trimming removed 6 bases from V and 0 bases from J, with 20 bases in between. Germline CDR1 reads MGHRA; CDR2 reads YSYEKL. The CDR3 nucleotides read TGCGCCAGCAGACCTACTATAGGGACCGGTGCAACTAATGAAAAACTGTTTTTT. It codes for CASRPTIGTGATNEKLFF.

The V call is TRBV5-1, the J call TRBJ2-3, with 13 bases matching TRBD2. Germline V gene data show CDR1 as SGHRS and CDR2 as YFSETQ. V gave up 1 base and J gave up 5 bases; unmatched junction bases: 10. CDR3 size: 18 residues. The CDR3 DNA reads TGCGCCAGCAGCTTGACTAGCGGGGGGGCCGGTGTTAAAGATACGCAGTATTTT. Translation gives CASSLTSGGAGVKDTQYF.

This clone was seen a handful of times. Other DNA sequences in this sample translate to the same CDR3. V is TRBV30 and J is TRBJ1-5; D gene unclear. Germline V gene sequence: CDR1 GTSNPN, CDR2 SVGIG (reference sequence). The CDR3 contains 13 residues. The V gene lost 2 bases and the J gene lost 0 bases, with 5 bases spanning the gap. This chain's CDR3 is CAWSLNSNQPQHF. The DNA of the CDR3 is TGTGCCTGGAGTTTAAATAGCAATCAGCCCCAGCATTTT.

This chain uses TRBV29-1 with TRBJ2-5; D unclear. The V and J ends lost 7 bases and 3 bases respectively, with 6 bases between them. Germline V lookup: CDR1 SQVTM, CDR2 ANQGSEA. The CDR3 has 10 amino acids. The CDR3 reads CSGVKETQYF. DNA of the CDR3: TGCAGCGGGGTGAAAGAGACCCAGTACTTC.

CDR3 region: CAWSDGFGYGYTF. CDR3 sequence (DNA): TGTGCCTGGAGTGATGGGTTCGGCTATGGCTACACCTTC. The chain recombines TRBV30 with TRBJ1-2; D ambiguous. Trimming took off 1 base at V and 4 bases at J, with 10 bases between the two ends. Germline CDR1 GTSNPN, CDR2 SVGIG (reference sequence). The CDR3 sequence is 13 residues long. Based on the CDR3 plus reference TRBV30 and TRBJ1-2, the full variable domain is SQTIHQWPATLVQPVGSPLSLECTVEGTSNPNLYWYRQAAGRGLQLLFYSVGIGQISSEVPQNLSASRPQDRQFILSSKKLLLSDSGFYLCAWSDGFGYGYTFGSGTRLTVV.

This chain connects TRBV4-3 to TRBJ1-2, with D unclear. Germline V CDR1 and CDR2: LGHNA, YSLEER. The CDR3 is 14 amino acids. V lost 3 bases and J lost 7, with 15 bases in between. This CDR3 is CASSHAPPSGGYTF. In DNA form, the CDR3 reads TGCGCCAGCAGCCATGCTCCACCTTCCGGTGGCTACACCTTC.

The chain combines TRBV11-2 with TRBJ1-2; TRBD1 matches 8 bases. V shed 4 bases and J 4 bases; nucleotides not matched to a gene: 20. Germline CDR1 is SGHAT and CDR2 is FQNNGV. The length of the CDR3 is 19 residues. This chain's CDR3 is CASSSTRLGQGRPLYGYTF. The DNA for the CDR3 is TGTGCCAGCAGCTCGACTAGATTAGGACAGGGTAGACCTCTCTATGGCTACACCTTC.

The genes are TRBV6-1 and TRBJ2-1; D possibly corresponds to TRBD2 (6 bases). Germline lookup yields CDR1 MNHNS and CDR2 SASEGT. The germline V and J ends were trimmed by 6 bases and 8 bases, with 20 bases remaining between them. The CDR3 is 15 amino acids. CDR3 region: CASRTGSTQRDEQFF. Here the CDR3 DNA reads TGTGCCAGCAGAACCGGGAGCACGCAACGGGATGAGCAGTTCTTC.